This T cell receptor (beta chain) was sequenced during a study of vaccination and CD4 T cells after COVID-19 (dated by TCRdb to between 2022 and 2023). The study in broad terms: SARS-CoV-2 positivity had been established in the convalescent patients by nasal swab PCR, and mild disease was recorded in several of these patients and severe disease in one. The convalescent cohort included six males and four females, with two Hispanic individuals, seven Caucasians, two Asians and one multiracial person. Participants got two doses of the Pfizer-BioNTech BNT162b2 vaccine (n=8) or two doses of the Moderna mRNA-1273 vaccine (n=2). Post-COVID blood samples from convalescent patients were collected a median of approximately 93 days after diagnosis, with a range of about 30 to 170 days. Post-vaccine blood samples were taken a median of 72 days after the second vaccine dose, with a range of roughly 13 to 250 days. For three convalescent patients, samples were collected at an early post-vaccination timepoint (day 14) as well as at a late post-vaccination timepoint (days 161 to 241). For stimulating the cultures, overlapping spike peptide pools were used, derived from SARS-CoV-2 as well as from the common cold coronaviruses HCoV-NL63, HCoV-OC43 and HCoV-229E. Control cultures used a CEFX viral epitope pool as positive control, an HIV-1 Nef peptide pool as negative control, or no peptide. The spike-specific CD4+ TCR repertoire was compared before and after mRNA vaccination in over nine COVID-19 convalescent patients and a handful of infection-naive healthy vaccine recipients. What the authors observed across the whole study: The median number of SARS-CoV-2-reactive clonotypes rose from around 21 after infection to some 40 after vaccination, but the change was not significant. In convalescent patients, a median 86.3% of post-vaccine SARS-CoV-2-reactive clones were detected only after vaccination, and vaccine-specific priming was suggested by this finding. Only a relatively small number of convalescent patients were included in the study, and early timepoints following natural infection were not analyzed. Of the vaccine-specific clones found in convalescent patients, nearly all (304 of 307) were mono-reactive for SARS-CoV-2 spike instead of being cross-reactive with common cold coronaviruses.

The library was made by PCR. DNA from cultured CD4+ T cells was subjected to TCR sequencing with the Oncomine TCR Beta short-read assay at the Johns Hopkins FTIC core. Genomic DNA was extracted from the cultured CD4+ T cells with the QIAamp micro DNA kit. The Oncomine TCR Beta libraries from cultured CD4+ T cells were pooled using unique dual indexes and then sequenced on an Illumina iSeq 100. In the authors' own workflow: Non-productive sequences were filtered out, and CDR3s that did not start with C, did not end with F or W, or were shorter than 7 amino acids were discarded. Antigen-specific clonotypes were identified with the MANAFEST web application by comparing peptide-stimulated wells with reference and other culture wells. Positive clones required FDR below 0.05, an odds ratio above 5, and productive frequency above 0.1% in at least two of three replicate wells. Clonotypes that were significantly expanded in both SARS-CoV-2 spike wells and at least one common cold coronavirus spike condition were defined as cross-reactive. Using R version 3.6.1, CDR3 homology was evaluated through Levenshtein distances (stringdist) along with unrooted phylogenetic trees (ape). The public reads were reanalyzed by TCRdb: fastp trimming at Q25, MiXCR alignment, in-frame beta chains only. Each entry merges the rows of one CDR3 protein and shows their most common DNA and genes. None of the V and J calls come from the authors' own analysis; TCRdb made them. This sample comprises tens of thousands of distinct CDR3 sequences, less than 45% of them detected only once. The top ten clonotypes cover roughly 5% of the sample.

The CDR3 measures 13 amino acids from cysteine to phenylalanine. The retained sequence is limited to the CDR3, 39 bases, with the frame set at the first base. V drops 6 bases and J drops 5 bases, leaving 14 bases in between. For CDR1 and CDR2, the germline V gene lists MGHDK and SYGVNS. The sample holds a few counts of this clonotype. Its antigen target is currently unknown. No base-level quality is on record; no much larger clone is a single base apart. Reading the label with the study, this specimen's time point is: late sampling 161 to 241 days after vaccination in a few convalescent patients. The sample's treatment or condition, from its label and the paper: roughly ten-day PBMC culture with coronavirus spike peptide pools or control peptides (ViraFEST assay). To expand antigen-specific T cells with peptide pools and then pick out the expanded clonotypes through TCR sequencing, the study relied on the ViraFEST assay. The convalescent patients' positive SARS-CoV-2 PCR tests were from March to December 2020, which was before the Alpha, Beta and Delta variants emerged in the United States. Each well held 2.2 million or so PBMCs cultured with around 10 ug/ml peptide pools in IMDM containing approximately 4.8% human AB serum and 9 to 10 IU/ml IL-2. Half of the culture medium was replaced with fresh IL-2-containing medium on days 3 and 7. CD4+ T cells were isolated after 10 days of culture through negative selection using the EasySep CD4+ T cell isolation kit. PBMCs were separated from whole blood using Ficoll-Paque Plus gradient centrifugation and then either used fresh or cryopreserved at -140C. Culture conditions were generally each tested in triplicate wells.

The material was CD4+ T cells from blood, cultured in vitro, obtained about 7 months after SARS-CoV-2 vaccination. Recombination connected TRBV25-1 to TRBJ2-7; the D segment cannot be called with confidence. The source of this sequence is a human donor who had recovered from COVID-19. The DNA reads as follows: TGTGCCAGCAGCGTAACGGGCACCCACGAGCAGTACTTC. This sequence encodes CASSVTGTHEQYF.